Shown below are 2 T cell receptor beta chains from a single sample sequenced in a study of molecular identifiers for immune sequencing clone quantification. TCRdb reanalysed the PCR reads using MiXCR and keeps one entry per CDR3 protein. The repertoire holds over 300,000 distinct CDR3 sequences, with roughly 24% as singletons. The sample consisted of naive CD8+ T cells from blood, with Jurkat cell RNA spiked in. The sample's subset: FACS-sorted CD8+CD4-CCR7+CD45RA+ naive T cells. These receptors all stem from a human donor in good health. Some libraries in this study had Jurkat cell RNA spiked in.

This rearrangement joins TRBV11-2 to TRBJ2-7; D is possibly TRBD1 or TRBD2 (6 bases each). This CDR3 is built from 13 residues. Germline V gene sequence: CDR1 SGHAT, CDR2 FQNNGV. Trimming stripped 4 bases from V and 7 bases from J, with 14 bases between. CDR3 amino acids: CASSSGGGWEQYF. The DNA of the CDR3 is TGTGCCAGCAGCTCCGGAGGGGGTTGGGAGCAGTACTTC.

This clonotype was detected only a few times. V and J are TRBV4-3 and TRBJ1-2; 7 bases are shared with TRBD1. Trimming removed 0 bases from V and 4 bases from J; junction bases left unmatched: 5. This CDR3 region has 15 residues. Germline V CDR1 and CDR2: LGHNA, YSLEER. Here the CDR3 reads CASSQETGTAYGYTF. The CDR3, as DNA: TGCGCCAGCAGCCAAGAAACCGGGACAGCCTATGGCTACACCTTC.